One sample yielded the 31 T cell receptor beta chains listed below, sequenced in a study of cytomegalovirus exposure and HLA in healthy donors. PCR amplification relied on 60 Vbeta primers (plus 13 Jbeta primers). Repertoires were generated with immunoSEQ multiplex PCR, while TCRdb's copy carries only in-frame clones and drops some. The sample holds 180,000 or so clones, 77% seen once. Sequencing input: PBMCs. The receptors shown here come from a man younger than 35 in good health and CMV-seronegative.

The chain is built from TRBV6-5 and TRBJ2-7; D perhaps matches TRBD2 (5 bases). The V gene lost 10 bases and the J gene lost 3 bases, with 16 bases spanning the gap. Germline V CDR1 and CDR2: MNHEY, SVGAGI. CDR3 size: 13 residues. The CDR3 is CATMTGVNYEQYF. Here the CDR3 DNA reads TGTGCCACTATGACCGGGGTTAACTACGAGCAGTACTTC.

The J gene is TRBJ2-7, the V gene TRBV11-2; TRBD1 matches at 7 bases. Germline V gene sequence: CDR1 SGHAT, CDR2 FQNNGV. Germline trimming cut 5 bases from V and 5 bases from J; bases unmatched to any gene: 9. The CDR3 runs to 14 residues. The CDR3 reads CASSLVTGQNEQYF. CDR3 DNA: TGTGCCAGCAGCCTAGTGACAGGGCAGAACGAGCAGTACTTC.

The chain has TRBV4-1 and TRBJ2-2, with D tentatively TRBD1 (6 bases). CDR3 size: 14 residues. The germline gives CDR1 MGHRA, CDR2 YSYEKL. V was shortened by 6 bases and J by 5 bases, with 13 bases between the two germline ends. The CDR3 DNA is TGCGCCAGCAGACACATCGGACAGACCGGGGAGCTGTTTTTT. Its translation: CASRHIGQTGELFF.

V usage is TRBV12-5 and J usage is TRBJ2-2, with D unresolved. The CDR3 sequence is 14 residues long. Trimming cost V 6 bases and J 1 base, with 9 bases left between them. CDR1 is LGHNT, CDR2 FRNRAP, per germline. The CDR3 coding sequence is TGTGCTAGTGGATGGGCTGTGAACACCGGGGAGCTGTTTTTT. This sequence encodes CASGWAVNTGELFF.

This clone was picked up one time. The genes are TRBV5-6 and TRBJ2-1; 7 bases align to TRBD1. This CDR3 has 14 amino acids. CDR1 and CDR2 from the germline V gene are SGHDT and YYEEEE. V lost 4 bases, J lost 9 bases, and 10 bases stayed unmatched. The DNA for the CDR3 is TGTGCCAGCAGCCAAGACAGGGTGTGGAGTGAGCAGTTCTTC. Its protein is CASSQDRVWSEQFF.

The chain carries TRBV14 and TRBJ1-2, with a tentative D call TRBD1 (6 bases). The CDR3 has 14 residues. Germline V lookup: CDR1 SGHDN, CDR2 FVKESK. Trimming removed 1 base from V and 8 bases from J, with 14 bases in between. CDR3 sequence reads: CASSQVQGIGGYTF. For the CDR3, the DNA is TGTGCCAGCAGCCAAGTGCAGGGGATTGGGGGCTACACCTTC.

The chain combines TRBV30 with TRBJ1-4, with TRBD1 matching over 9 bases. This CDR3 has 15 residues. Trimming cost V 5 bases and J 5 bases; bases outside gene matches: 9. Germline V gene sequence: CDR1 GTSNPN, CDR2 SVGIG (reference sequence). This CDR3 is CAWGLLGQGNEKLFF. The CDR3 region has the DNA TGTGCCTGGGGGCTCCTTGGACAGGGGAATGAAAAACTGTTTTTT.

This clone came up a few times. V gene TRBV27 combines with J gene TRBJ1-2; D is uncertain. The CDR3 runs to 13 residues. V was trimmed by 0 bases and J by 4 bases, leaving 6 bases between them. Germline V CDR1 and CDR2: MNHEY, SMNVEV (reference sequence). CDR3 DNA: TGTGCCAGCAGTTTATCGGGCAGCTATGGCTACACCTTC. It codes for CASSLSGSYGYTF.

This clone has only one observation. This CDR3 is CASSIQGSRTEAFF. The DNA for the CDR3 is TGTGCCAGTAGTATTCAGGGGAGTCGAACTGAAGCTTTCTTT. This sequence joins TRBV19 and TRBJ1-1; D is possibly TRBD1 (6 bases). CDR1 is LNHDA and CDR2 is SQIVND in the germline V gene (reference sequence). The CDR3 contains 14 residues. With 3 bases removed from V and 5 bases from J, the gap between germline ends came to 13 bases. Complete variable domain (other parts from reference TRBV19 and TRBJ1-1): DGGITQSPKYLFRKEGQNVTLSCEQNLNHDAMYWYRQDPGQGLRLIYYSQIVNDFQKGDIAEGYSVSREKKESFPLTVTSAQKNPTAFYLCASSIQGSRTEAFFGQGTRLTVV.

The chain carries TRBV30 and TRBJ2-1, with 10 positions matching TRBD2. The germline CDR1 and CDR2 sequences are GTSNPN and SVGIG (reference sequence). The CDR3 has 12 amino acids. J was trimmed by 11 bases and V by 3 bases; bases with no gene match: 4. In nucleotides, the CDR3 is TGTGCCTGGAGCCGGACTAGCGGCCAGCAGTTCTTC. Amino acid sequence: CAWSRTSGQQFF. The full variable domain, completed using reference TRBV30 and TRBJ2-1, is SQTIHQWPATLVQPVGSPLSLECTVEGTSNPNLYWYRQAAGRGLQLLFYSVGIGQISSEVPQNLSASRPQDRQFILSSKKLLLSDSGFYLCAWSRTSGQQFFGPGTRLTVL.

This chain connects TRBV27 to TRBJ1-2; TRBD1 agrees at 8 bases. Germline assignment: CDR1 MNHEY and CDR2 SMNVEV (reference sequence). The CDR3 length is 14 residues. Germline trimming cut 6 bases from V and 6 bases from J; bases unmatched to any gene: 9. The CDR3 DNA sequence: TGTGCCAGCAGACCGCAGGGGGCGCGGAATGGCTACACCTTC. Its translation: CASRPQGARNGYTF.

The J gene is TRBJ2-7, the V gene TRBV4-2; 10 bases are shared with TRBD2. The germline gives CDR1 LGHNA, CDR2 YNFKEQ. The CDR3 loop spans 16 amino acids. The V gene end was trimmed by 1 base and the J gene end by 3 bases; junction bases not matched to a gene: 6. DNA of the CDR3: TGTGCCAGCAGCCAAGGGACTAGCGGAATATACTACGAGCAGTACTTC. Its protein product is CASSQGTSGIYYEQYF.

The rearrangement links TRBV5-1 to TRBJ1-1, with 8 bases fitting TRBD1. This CDR3 contains 13 residues. In germline, CDR1 is SGHRS, CDR2 YFSETQ. With V trimmed by 4 bases and J by 5 bases, 4 bases remained unmatched. CDR3 in amino acids: CASSHYRGTEAFF. The CDR3 bases are TGCGCCAGCAGCCACTACAGGGGGACTGAAGCTTTCTTT.

The J gene is TRBJ1-5, the V gene TRBV9; maybe TRBD1 (6 bases). Germline CDR1 reads SGDLS; CDR2 reads YYNGEE. The V and J ends lost 0 bases and 2 bases respectively, with 6 bases between them. There are 14 residues in the CDR3. CDR3 loop: CASSVGTGNQPQHF. The CDR3 nucleotides are TGTGCCAGCAGCGTAGGGACAGGCAATCAGCCCCAGCATTTT.

The chain recombines TRBV4-3 with TRBJ2-3, with 11 nucleotides matching TRBD2. Germline lookup yields CDR1 LGHNA and CDR2 YSLEER. The ends lost 3 bases at V and 1 base at J; junction bases unmatched: 3. The CDR3 length is 16 residues. CDR3 loop: CASSQEGLAGTDTQYF. The CDR3 DNA follows: TGCGCCAGCAGCCAGGAGGGACTAGCGGGCACAGATACGCAGTATTTT.

This clone was observed a single time. The chain carries TRBV5-1 and TRBJ2-7; TRBD1 matches at 7 bases. The CDR3 has 18 residues. CDR1 and CDR2 (germline): SGHRS, YFSETQ. Trimming took 1 base from V and 1 from J; bases not matched to a gene: 14. The CDR3 nucleotides read TGCGCCAGCAGCTTGCCGGGACAGAGGGCTGGTTGGTCCTACGAGCAGTACTTC. This sequence encodes CASSLPGQRAGWSYEQYF.

This clone was seen only a few times. Written as DNA, the CDR3 is TGCGCCAGCAGCCAAGATTTACGGTCTGGTGGGAACACTGAAGCTTTCTTT. This gives the protein CASSQDLRSGGNTEAFF. The chain carries TRBV4-1 and TRBJ1-1; unclear D gene. Germline CDR1 is MGHRA and CDR2 is YSYEKL. The CDR3 covers 17 residues. Trimming pared 0 bases from V and 1 base from J, leaving 15 bases between.

The rearrangement uses TRBV7-2 and TRBJ1-1; 7 bases match TRBD1. The V and J ends lost 1 base and 5 bases, in that order; junction bases with no gene match: 7. The CDR3 is 15 residues long. From germline, CDR1 is SGHTA and CDR2 FQGNSA. CDR3 amino acids: CASSLGQGSNTEAFF. CDR3 nucleotide sequence: TGTGCCAGCAGCTTAGGACAGGGAAGTAATACTGAAGCTTTCTTT. The full variable domain, rest sourced from reference TRBV7-2 and TRBJ1-1, is GAGVSQSPSNKVTEKGKDVELRCDPISGHTALYWYRQSLGQGLEFLIYFQGNSAPDKSGLPSDRFSAERTGGSVSTLTIQRTQQEDSAVYLCASSLGQGSNTEAFFGQGTRLTVV.

As DNA, the CDR3 is TGTTCCGGTGGGACAGGGGCCTACGAGCAGTACTTC. Translated: CSGGTGAYEQYF. The rearrangement uses TRBV7-9 and TRBJ2-7; the match to TRBD1 covers 10 bases. Germline V CDR1 and CDR2: SEHNR, FQNEAQ (reference sequence). The CDR3 contains 12 residues.

The chain combines TRBV5-1 with TRBJ1-1; possible D gene TRBD1, 6 bases. The length of the CDR3 is 14 residues. The V and J ends lost 7 bases and 0 bases respectively, with 13 bases between them. CDR1 SGHRS and CDR2 YFSETQ come from the germline V gene. The CDR3 DNA reads as TGCGCCAGCGCAGGGGCTCCCGTGAACACTGAAGCTTTCTTT. As protein: CASAGAPVNTEAFF.

The V call is TRBV4-2, the J call TRBJ2-5; a weak D match, TRBD1 (6 bases). The length of the CDR3 is 15 residues. Germline V gene lookup returns CDR1 LGHNA and CDR2 YNFKEQ. V was pared by 3 bases and J by 4 bases, with 15 bases between. CDR3 nucleotides: TGTGCCAGCAGCCACCTACAGGGCTCCCGAGAGACCCAGTACTTC. Protein: CASSHLQGSRETQYF.

The chain has TRBV2 and TRBJ2-3; 10 bases align to TRBD2. This CDR3 spans 16 amino acids. The junction had 8 bases not matched to a gene; V was cut back by 3 bases and J by 5 bases. Per germline, CDR1 SNHLY and CDR2 FYNNEI. In DNA form, the CDR3 reads TGTGCCAGCAGTGAGGCTTCGCCTAGCGGGGGAGATACGCAGTATTTT. Translation gives CASSEASPSGGDTQYF.

The chain recombines TRBV5-1 with TRBJ2-1; 9 nucleotides match TRBD2. Germline V CDR1 and CDR2: SGHRS, YFSETQ. This CDR3 is 15 amino acids long. With V trimmed by 3 bases and J by 0 bases, 1 base remained unmatched. The CDR3 protein is CASSSSGASYNEQFF. In nucleotides, the CDR3 is TGCGCCAGCAGCTCTAGCGGGGCCTCCTACAATGAGCAGTTCTTC.

This clone came up once. The V call is TRBV18, the J call TRBJ2-2; the D gene is possibly TRBD2 (6 bases). The CDR3 runs 16 residues. Per germline, CDR1 KGHSH and CDR2 LQKENI. The V end lost 1 base, the J end lost 4 bases, and 13 bases lay between the germline ends. CDR3 sequence reads: CASSPRTGVGTGELFF. The CDR3 DNA sequence: TGTGCCAGCTCACCACGTACGGGAGTGGGCACCGGGGAGCTGTTTTTT.

This rearrangement joins TRBV7-2 to TRBJ2-5, with D possibly TRBD1 on 6 matching bases. Trimming removed 2 bases from V and 5 bases from J, with 12 bases in between. This CDR3 region has 14 residues. CDR1 SGHTA and CDR2 FQGNSA come from the germline V gene. CDR3 protein: CASSLIGGLETQYF. The CDR3 nucleotides read TGTGCCAGCAGCTTAATAGGGGGTTTGGAGACCCAGTACTTC.

This chain links TRBV7-9 with TRBJ2-3; D unresolved. The V end was cut by 0 bases, the J end by 0 bases, with 10 bases between. The CDR3 is 16 residues long. Germline V gene sequence: CDR1 SEHNR, CDR2 FQNEAQ (reference sequence). CDR3 in amino acids: CASSLAIMESTDTQYF. CDR3 nucleotides: TGTGCCAGCAGCTTAGCGATCATGGAGAGCACAGATACGCAGTATTTT.

This chain connects TRBV4-3 to TRBJ2-7, with TRBD1 matching 8 bases. The CDR3 has 13 residues. Trimming cost V 4 bases and J 2 bases; bases outside gene matches: 1. Germline CDR1 reads LGHNA; CDR2 reads YSLEER. As DNA, the CDR3 is TGCGCCAGCAGCCGGGACAGGCCCTACGAGCAGTACTTC. Translating gives CASSRDRPYEQYF.

The chain uses TRBV7-8 and TRBJ2-1; D possibly corresponds to TRBD2 (6 bases). The CDR3 contains 16 residues. Trimming removed 5 bases from V and 0 bases from J, with 14 bases in between. CDR1 is SGHVS and CDR2 is FQNEAQ in the germline V gene. The CDR3 sequence is CASSPHGGSSYNEQFF. The CDR3 region has the DNA TGTGCCAGCAGCCCCCATGGGGGGAGCTCCTACAATGAGCAGTTCTTC. Based on the CDR3 plus reference TRBV7-8 and TRBJ2-1, the full variable domain is GAGVSQSPRYKVAKRGQDVALRCDPISGHVSLFWYQQALGQGPEFLTYFQNEAQLDKSGLPSDRFFAERPEGSVSTLKIQRTQQEDSAVYLCASSPHGGSSYNEQFFGPGTRLTVL.

The chain employs TRBV9 and TRBJ1-5, with TRBD1 matching over 8 bases. The CDR3 totals 14 residues. Unmatched junction bases numbered 4, after V lost 3 bases and J lost 5 bases. Per the germline V gene, CDR1 is SGDLS and CDR2 is YYNGEE. The CDR3 sequence is CASSAYRGDQPQHF. The CDR3 region has the DNA TGTGCCAGCAGCGCCTACAGGGGGGATCAGCCCCAGCATTTT.

The chain couples TRBV18 to TRBJ1-1; 11 bases line up with TRBD1. With 2 bases clipped from V and 5 bases from J, the junction kept 4 bases outside the gene matches. CDR1 is KGHSH and CDR2 is LQKENI in the germline V gene. There are 15 residues in the CDR3. CDR3 amino acids: CASSPRTGGSTEAFF. The DNA of the CDR3 is TGTGCCAGCTCACCAAGGACAGGGGGCTCGACTGAAGCTTTCTTT.

The J gene is TRBJ1-2, the V gene TRBV9; 10 bases match TRBD1. Looked up from germline, CDR1 is SGDLS and CDR2 is YYNGEE. V lost 0 bases, J lost 0 bases, and 5 bases stayed unmatched. This CDR3 is 17 amino acids long. The CDR3 protein is CASSVADGQGANYGYTF. CDR3 DNA: TGTGCCAGCAGCGTAGCTGATGGACAGGGGGCTAACTATGGCTACACCTTC. Complete variable domain (other parts from reference TRBV9 and TRBJ1-2): DSGVTQTPKHLITATGQRVTLRCSPRSGDLSVYWYQQSLDQGLQFLIQYYNGEERAKGNILERFSAQQFPDLHSELNLSSLELGDSALYFCASSVADGQGANYGYTFGSGTRLTVV.